Detailed here is one T cell receptor (beta chain). This specimen belongs to a study of CD8 T cells in Susac syndrome. The CDR3 length is 13 residues. Germline-derived CDR1 and CDR2 are DFQATT and SNEGSKA (reference sequence). Reverse transcription used about 0.5 to 1 ug RNA and random hexamers. The authors amplified TCR beta CDR3 across 54 Vbeta and 13 Jbeta using immunoSEQ multiplex PCR. TCRdb passed the immunoSEQ multiplex PCR reads through MiXCR, listing each CDR3 protein once. The sample lists 200,000 or so distinct CDR3 sequences; nearly 95% were seen once. Negative isolation yielded CD8+ and CD4+ T cells; FACS enriched TEMRA cells.

This TCR came from a human donor with multiple sclerosis. The V gene is TRBV20-1, the J gene TRBJ2-1; D possibly corresponds to TRBD2 (7 bases). Sequencing was carried out using CD4+ T cells from PBMCs. The DNA for the CDR3 is TGCGCCTCCCAGAGGGGGGGATACAATGAGCAGTTCTTC. It encodes CASQRGGYNEQFF.